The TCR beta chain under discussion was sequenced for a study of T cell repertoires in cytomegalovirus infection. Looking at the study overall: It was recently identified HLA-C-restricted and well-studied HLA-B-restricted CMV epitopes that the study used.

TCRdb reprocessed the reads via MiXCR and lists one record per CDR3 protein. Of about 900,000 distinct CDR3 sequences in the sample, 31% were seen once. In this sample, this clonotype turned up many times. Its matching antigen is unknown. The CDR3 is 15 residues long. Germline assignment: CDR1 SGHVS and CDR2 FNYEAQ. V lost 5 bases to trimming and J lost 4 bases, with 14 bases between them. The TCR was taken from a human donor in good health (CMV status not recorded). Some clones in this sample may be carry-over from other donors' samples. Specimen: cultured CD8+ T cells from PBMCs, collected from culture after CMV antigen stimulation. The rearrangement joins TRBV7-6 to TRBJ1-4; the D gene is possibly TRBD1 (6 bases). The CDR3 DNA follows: TGTGCCAGCAGCCCAGGACAGACGGTTAATGAAAAACTGTTTTTT. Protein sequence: CASSPGQTVNEKLFF.